Listed here is a single T cell receptor (beta chain). The data stem from a study of blood T cell repertoires in COVID-19. Overall study: The origin of the acute and convalescent COVID-19 samples was the United States, Italy and Spain. Nucleic acid was either cDNA or gDNA, and it came from T cells, B-cell-depleted T cells, or PBMCs.

Per the original data handling: Reference gene primer amplification gave estimated nucleated cell counts. Assay used: immunoSEQ multiplex PCR; TCRdb lists only in-frame clones, some missing. V and J calls and clone size are copied from that table; D and trimming were computed from the DNA. The sample lists about 240,000 clones, 75% to 85% occurring once. The TCR comes from a human donor in a cohort sampled during active COVID-19. The specimen was peripheral blood.

Here the CDR3 reads CASSEFGLYNTEAFF. In nucleotides, the CDR3 is TGTGCCAGCAGTGAATTCGGTTTGTATAACACTGAAGCTTTCTTT. This rearrangement joins TRBV25-1 to TRBJ1-1, with D uncertain. Trimming pared 1 base from V and 2 bases from J, leaving 11 bases between. In germline, CDR1 is MGHDK, CDR2 SYGVNS. This CDR3 is built from 15 residues.